These T cell receptor beta chains were read from a single sample in a study of blood T cell repertoires in COVID-19. TCRdb keeps only in-frame clones here, not all; method: immunoSEQ multiplex PCR. This table holds about 670,000 clones, over 80% found once. Sequenced material: peripheral blood. These TCRs come from a woman aged 18-30 years with acute or convalescent COVID-19. The CDR3 runs from the conserved cysteine through the conserved F or W. D genes are given only for firm matches. For some rows the clone size is stated as once, few or many, or as a class when expanded; others skip it.

d_call	j_call	v_call	clone_size	cdr3_nt	cdr3_aa
.	TRBJ2-3	TRBV7-2	.	TGTGCCAGCAGCTTAGTTCTGCGGGGCACAGATACGCAGTATTTT	CASSLVLRGTDTQYF
TRBD1	TRBJ1-2	TRBV7-9	.	TGTGCCAGCAGTCAGAGCCGGGACAGCGCATCGGGAGGCTACACCTTC	CASSQSRDSASGGYTF
.	TRBJ1-2	TRBV24-1	.	TGTGCCACCAGCCCTAGACAGAGTACTAACTATGGCTACACCTTC	CATSPRQSTNYGYTF
.	TRBJ1-3	TRBV9	.	TGTGCCAGCAGCGTAGATCCAGGGGCCACCTCTGGAAACACCATATATTTT	CASSVDPGATSGNTIYF
TRBD1	TRBJ1-2	TRBV6-5	.	TGTGCCTCACGGACAGGGGCCGATAACTATGGCTACACCTTC	CASRTGADNYGYTF
TRBD1	TRBJ1-3	TRBV6-1	.	TGTGCCAGCAGTGAGGGACAGGGAAACACCATATATTTT	CASSEGQGNTIYF
TRBD1	TRBJ1-4	TRBV5-1	.	TGCGCCAGCAGCTTGGAACAGGGGTCGGGGGAAAAACTGTTTTTT	CASSLEQGSGEKLFF
.	TRBJ1-6	TRBV13	.	TGTGCCAGCAGTTTAGGGCAGGGAAATTCACCCCTCCACTTT	CASSLGQGNSPLHF
.	TRBJ1-6	TRBV5-8	.	TGTGCCAGCAGCTTGCTAACGAGGAACTCCTATAATTCACCCCTCCACTTT	CASSLLTRNSYNSPLHF
TRBD1	TRBJ1-2	TRBV7-9	.	TGTGCCAGCAGCCCAGGGGGGAATGGCTACACCTTC	CASSPGGNGYTF
.	TRBJ1-1	TRBV12-3/TRBV12-4	.	TGTGCCAGCAGTCAAAACACTGAAGCTTTCTTT	CASSQNTEAFF
TRBD2	TRBJ2-5	TRBV7-9	once	TGTGCCAGCAGCTTAGGGGACTACCTCCAAGAGACCCAGTACTTC	CASSLGDYLQETQYF
.	TRBJ1-2	TRBV6-2/TRBV6-3	.	TGTGCCAGCAGGTACCGGTTCGACTATGGCTACACCTTC	CASRYRFDYGYTF
.	TRBJ2-5	TRBV5-1	once	TGCGCCAGCAGCCCCCGAGAGGGCATCGAAGAGACCCAGTACTTC	CASSPREGIEETQYF
TRBD2	TRBJ2-5	TRBV3-1/TRBV3-2	.	TGTGCCAGCAGCCGCGGGACTAGCGGGGGGGAGACCCAGTACTTC	CASSRGTSGGETQYF
TRBD1	TRBJ1-1	TRBV7-9	.	TGTGCCAGCAGTTCACAGGGGTGGACTGAAGCTTTCTTT	CASSSQGWTEAFF
TRBD1	TRBJ1-1	TRBV19	.	TGTGCCAGTAGTATAGTGGGCAGGGGGGAGACTGAAGCTTTCTTT	CASSIVGRGETEAFF
TRBD1	TRBJ2-3	TRBV2	.	TGTGCCAGCGAAGCCGAGATGACAGGGGGCACAGATACGCAGTATTTT	CASEAEMTGGTDTQYF
TRBD2	TRBJ2-6	TRBV10-3	.	TGTGCCACCAGACTCGGGGGGGTTGGGGCCAACGTCCTGACTTTC	CATRLGGVGANVLTF
.	TRBJ1-2	TRBV19	.	TGTGCCAGTAGTATGCTATACAGGCCAAAAGCCCCCGGCTACACCTTC	CASSMLYRPKAPGYTF
.	TRBJ1-6	TRBV6-2/TRBV6-3	.	TGTGCCAGCAGTCCAGGGAAGTCACCCCTCCACTTT	CASSPGKSPLHF
.	TRBJ2-6	TRBV7-2	.	TGTGCCAGCAGCTTACTTGGCGGCTCTGGGGCCAACGTCCTGACTTTC	CASSLLGGSGANVLTF
.	TRBJ2-7	TRBV25-1	once	TGTGCCAGCAGTGAATTTGGGACAATGCGCGAGCAGTACTTC	CASSEFGTMREQYF
.	TRBJ1-2	TRBV27	.	TGTGCCAGCAGTTTCCGGGGGGAAGATGGCTACACCTTC	CASSFRGEDGYTF
.	TRBJ1-6	TRBV13	.	TGTGCCAGCAGCAATTCCAGGGAATCCCCGCTTATCGCTTCACCCCTCCACTTT	CASSNSRESPLIASPLHF
.	TRBJ1-3	TRBV5-1	.	TGCGCCAGCAGACGAGGTCAGGGTGCTGAAAACACCATATATTTT	CASRRGQGAENTIYF
.	TRBJ2-7	TRBV15	once	TGTGCCACCAGCAAGATAGGCGGGTTGGGCGAGCAGTACTTC	CATSKIGGLGEQYF
.	TRBJ2-1	TRBV5-4	.	TGTGCCAGCAGCTTGTGGGGGGATGAGCAGTTCTTC	CASSLWGDEQFF
TRBD2	TRBJ2-1	TRBV5-1	once	TGCGCCAGCAGCTTGGGTAGCGGGGGGCGGAAGAATGAGCAGTTCTTC	CASSLGSGGRKNEQFF
.	TRBJ1-5	TRBV4-2	.	TGTGCCAGCAGCCAAGAGAGGAGGGGTTGGTATCAGCCCCAGCATTTT	CASSQERRGWYQPQHF
.	TRBJ1-2	TRBV6-1	.	TGTGCCAGCAGTGAAGAATGGTGGCAGGACTATGGCTACACCTTC	CASSEEWWQDYGYTF
.	TRBJ1-4	TRBV6-6	.	TGTGCCAGCAGGGCCGAGGTTACGGCAACTAATGAAAAACTGTTTTTT	CASRAEVTATNEKLFF
.	TRBJ1-5	TRBV7-8	once	TGTGCCAGCAGCTGGGGGGGAGGGAATCAGCCCCAGCATTTT	CASSWGGGNQPQHF
.	TRBJ1-1	TRBV12-3/TRBV12-4	.	TGTGCCAGCAGTTATGGGGGCAGGGCTTTCTTT	CASSYGGRAFF
.	TRBJ1-2	TRBV24-1	.	TGTGCCACCAGTCGGTCCGGCGGTAACTATGGCTACACCTTC	CATSRSGGNYGYTF
TRBD1	TRBJ1-4	TRBV15	.	TGTGCCACCAGCAGAGCTAGGGACAGACTGAATGAAAAACTGTTTTTT	CATSRARDRLNEKLFF
.	TRBJ1-1	TRBV24-1	.	TGTGCCACCAGTGATTTCTTGAACACTGAAGCTTTCTTT	CATSDFLNTEAFF
.	TRBJ2-1	TRBV27	.	TGTGCCAGCAAGATCGTGGGAGGATCCTACAATGAGCAGTTCTTC	CASKIVGGSYNEQFF
TRBD2	TRBJ2-5	TRBV5-4	.	TGTGCCACTAGCGGGGGGGCAGAGACCCAGTACTTC	CATSGGAETQYF
TRBD1	TRBJ2-7	TRBV30	.	TGTGCCTGGAGGGGATACAGGGGAGTCTACGAGCAGTACTTC	CAWRGYRGVYEQYF
.	TRBJ2-7	TRBV18	.	TGTGCCAGCTCACCCTCGAGCAGGGTATGGCAGTACTTC	CASSPSSRVWQYF
.	TRBJ2-3	TRBV5-1	.	TGCGCCAGCAGCCAGGTTCGCACAGATACGCAGTATTTT	CASSQVRTDTQYF
.	TRBJ2-5	TRBV10-3	.	TGTGCCATCAGTGGCGGGACAGAGACCCAGTACTTC	CAISGGTETQYF
.	TRBJ1-1	TRBV19	.	TGTGCCAGTAGTCCCACCCGGGGGTCCGAAGCTTTCTTT	CASSPTRGSEAFF
.	TRBJ2-2	TRBV11-2	.	TGTGCCAGCAGCTTAGATCGAGGGTCCGGGGAGCTGTTTTTT	CASSLDRGSGELFF
TRBD1	TRBJ1-4	TRBV18	.	TGTGCCAGCTCACCGGGACAGAATGAAAAACTGTTTTTT	CASSPGQNEKLFF
TRBD1	TRBJ2-1	TRBV7-2	.	TGTGCCAGCACCCCGGGACAGTACAATGAGCAGTTCTTC	CASTPGQYNEQFF
TRBD1	TRBJ1-1	TRBV27	.	TGTGCCAGCAGTTTAATCGGGACAGGGCTAACTGAAGCTTTCTTT	CASSLIGTGLTEAFF
TRBD1	TRBJ1-4	TRBV2	few	TGTGCCAGCCGGGGACAGGGCGGTGAAAAACTGTTTTTT	CASRGQGGEKLFF